These 31 T cell receptor beta chains were sequenced from one sample in a study of blood T cell repertoires in COVID-19. Data came from immunoSEQ multiplex PCR; TCRdb stores just in-frame clones and leaves some out. The sample lists around 430,000 clones; about 91% were seen once. The source material was peripheral blood. These receptors all come from a woman aged 45-60 years with COVID-19, enrolled during active disease.

Only one count was recorded for this clone. The chain carries TRBV7-2 and TRBJ2-4; TRBD1 might be the D (7 bases). The CDR3 has 13 amino acids. Germline V gene lookup returns CDR1 SGHTA and CDR2 FQGNSA. V was shortened by 5 bases and J by 8 bases, with 13 bases between the two germline ends. The CDR3 region is CASSLQGGDIQYF. CDR3 nucleotides: TGTGCCAGCAGCCTGCAGGGGGGTGACATTCAGTACTTC.

This sequence joins TRBV6-5 and TRBJ1-2; D ambiguous. CDR3 length: 10 residues. Trimming removed 6 bases from V and 5 bases from J, with 4 bases in between. The V gene's germline CDR1 is MNHEY and CDR2 SVGAGI. The CDR3 DNA sequence: TGTGCCAGCAGGAGTTATGGCTACACCTTC. This codes for CASRSYGYTF.

The chain is built from TRBV5-1 and TRBJ2-7; D is perhaps TRBD1 (5 bases). Deletions cut 5 bases from V and 2 bases from J, with 8 bases between. Per the germline V gene, CDR1 is SGHRS and CDR2 is YFSETQ. The CDR3 runs to 12 residues. In DNA form, the CDR3 reads TGCGCCAGCAGGGGGCACACCTACGAGCAGTACTTC. The encoded protein is CASRGHTYEQYF.

The chain joins TRBV2 to TRBJ1-3; tentative D call: TRBD1 (5 bases). The CDR3 is 15 residues long. V dropped 5 bases and J dropped 0 bases, with 11 bases sitting between them. Germline values: CDR1 SNHLY, CDR2 FYNNEI. The CDR3 loop is CASSYRSSSGNTIYF. CDR3 sequence (DNA): TGTGCCAGCAGTTACAGGTCGAGCTCTGGAAACACCATATATTTT.

This clone came up once. This rearrangement joins TRBV7-2 to TRBJ1-2, with 9 bases lining up with TRBD1. Per germline, CDR1 SGHTA and CDR2 FQGNSA. The CDR3 consists of 12 residues. V shed 4 bases, J shed 14 bases, and the junction held 8 bases outside the gene matches. The CDR3 region is CASSSYRGRKTF. CDR3 coding DNA: TGTGCCAGCAGCTCGTACAGGGGGCGGAAAACCTTC.

The chain uses TRBV2 and TRBJ1-1; tentatively, D is TRBD1 (5 bases). Trimming stripped 11 bases from V and 7 bases from J, with 17 bases between. Germline V gene data show CDR1 as SNHLY and CDR2 as FYNNEI. This CDR3 has 12 residues. CDR3 bases: TGTGCCGCGACAGACCCCGTGGGTGAAGCTTTCTTT. Amino acid sequence: CAATDPVGEAFF.

This clone was found once. The CDR3 loop reads CASSLPVGEAFF. The CDR3 DNA reads as TGTGCCAGCAGCTTGCCGGTCGGTGAAGCTTTCTTT. The chain recombines TRBV5-6 with TRBJ1-1; no definite D call. Germline loops: CDR1 SGHDT, CDR2 YYEEEE. The CDR3 spans 12 residues. With 1 base removed from V and 7 bases from J, the gap between germline ends came to 8 bases. The full variable domain, with the rest looked up from reference TRBV5-6 and TRBJ1-1, is DAGVTQSPTHLIKTRGQQVTLRCSPKSGHDTVSWYQQALGQGPQFIFQYYEEEERQRGNFPDRFSGHQFPNYSSELNVNALLLGDSALYLCASSLPVGEAFFGQGTRLTVV.

The chain couples TRBV5-6 to TRBJ1-5; D gene unclear. Looked up from germline, CDR1 is SGHDT and CDR2 is YYEEEE. Trimming took 2 bases from V and 0 from J, leaving 9 bases between them. CDR3 length: 15 amino acids. CDR3 sequence reads: CASSFGQFSNQPQHF. The CDR3, as DNA: TGTGCCAGCAGCTTTGGTCAGTTTAGCAATCAGCCCCAGCATTTT.

V gene TRBV6-5 combines with J gene TRBJ2-3; possible D gene TRBD1, 5 bases. Germline CDR1 is MNHEY and CDR2 is SVGAGI. The CDR3 spans 15 residues. Between the trimmed V and J ends, which lost 6 bases and 6 bases, there was a span of 19 bases. The CDR3 protein is CASSRTRQFKDTQYF. CDR3 coding DNA: TGTGCCAGCAGCCGTACCAGACAGTTTAAGGATACGCAGTATTTT.

The rearrangement uses TRBV6-5 and TRBJ1-3; 8 bases are a match to TRBD1. Germline V gene sequence: CDR1 MNHEY, CDR2 SVGAGI. The CDR3 contains 15 residues. V trimming: 7 bases; J trimming: 7 bases; junction bases outside the gene matches: 12. The CDR3 loop is CASNNPDRGTNTIYF. For the CDR3, the DNA is TGTGCCAGCAACAACCCAGACAGGGGAACCAACACCATATATTTT.

The chain combines TRBV24-1 with TRBJ2-1; no clear D gene. The germline gives CDR1 KGHDR, CDR2 SFDVKD. The CDR3 is 16 residues long. V was shortened by 0 bases and J by 5 bases, with 13 bases between the two germline ends. CDR3 DNA: TGTGCCACCAGTGATTTGGGTATGGCCCCCGACAATGAGCAGTTCTTC. As protein: CATSDLGMAPDNEQFF.

This clone has a single count. The chain employs TRBV7-9 and TRBJ1-2, with D possibly matching TRBD1 (5 bases). Germline V CDR1 and CDR2: SEHNR, FQNEAQ (reference sequence). This CDR3 has 14 residues. V was trimmed by 6 bases and J by 1 base, leaving 12 bases between them. The DNA for the CDR3 is TGTGCCAGCAGACAGGCGACGAATAACTATGGCTACACCTTC. Protein product: CASRQATNNYGYTF.

This chain uses TRBV19 with TRBJ1-2; 7 bases are a match to TRBD1. V was pared by 0 bases and J by 5 bases, with 6 bases of the junction left unmatched. The CDR3 covers 15 residues. Germline V lookup: CDR1 LNHDA, CDR2 SQIVND (reference sequence). The DNA of the CDR3 is TGTGCCAGTAGTATAGAACCGGGACAGATATATGGCTACACCTTC. This gives the protein CASSIEPGQIYGYTF.

The chain recombines TRBV4-2 with TRBJ2-7; D gene uncertain. Germline values: CDR1 LGHNA, CDR2 YNFKEQ. The CDR3 length is 14 residues. The V gene lost 0 bases and the J gene lost 4 bases, with 10 bases spanning the gap. As DNA, the CDR3 is TGTGCCAGCAGCCAAGATTACGCGACTTACGAGCAGTACTTC. Translation gives CASSQDYATYEQYF.

The rearrangement uses TRBV6-5 and TRBJ2-1; TRBD1 might be the D (6 bases). CDR1 is MNHEY and CDR2 is SVGAGI in the germline V gene. Trimming stripped 2 bases from V and 4 bases from J, with 9 bases between. This CDR3 has 14 amino acids. CDR3 in DNA: TGTGCCAGCAGTTACGGGGACATTTACAATGAGCAGTTCTTC. Amino acids: CASSYGDIYNEQFF.

The chain couples TRBV30 to TRBJ1-4; D gene unclear. There are 12 residues in the CDR3. Trimming took off 1 base at V and 8 bases at J, with 8 bases between the two ends. Per germline, CDR1 GTSNPN and CDR2 SVGIG (reference sequence). Here the CDR3 DNA reads TGTGCCTGGAGTGAAGGAGGGGAAAAACTGTTTTTT. Amino acid sequence: CAWSEGGEKLFF.

This clone was counted once. V and J are TRBV2 and TRBJ1-3; D not certain. Trimming took off 7 bases at V and 2 bases at J, with 12 bases between the two ends. CDR1 and CDR2 (germline): SNHLY, FYNNEI. The CDR3 sequence is 14 residues long. The CDR3 DNA reads TGTGCCAGCAACCGGAGGGCGACTGGAAACACCATATATTTT. Its protein is CASNRRATGNTIYF.

V gene TRBV4-2 combines with J gene TRBJ2-7; 9 bases align to TRBD2. V was pared by 0 bases and J by 3 bases, with 9 bases of the junction left unmatched. Germline V gene lookup returns CDR1 LGHNA and CDR2 YNFKEQ. The CDR3 contains 17 residues. The CDR3 DNA follows: TGTGCCAGCAGCCAAGAGTTGAGGGGTAGCGGGGGCTACGAGCAGTACTTC. Translated: CASSQELRGSGGYEQYF.

This rearrangement joins TRBV3-1 (or the pseudogene TRBV3-2) to TRBJ1-6, with D unclear. Germline-derived CDR1 and CDR2 are LGHDT and YNNKEL (reference sequence). Trimming took 0 bases from V and 0 from J, leaving 3 bases between them. This CDR3 contains 15 residues. Here the CDR3 DNA reads TGTGCCAGCAGCCAAGACAGCTCCTATAATTCACCCCTCCACTTT. Amino acids: CASSQDSSYNSPLHF.

This clone came up once. V usage is TRBV5-1 and J usage is TRBJ1-4; D call uncertain. The CDR3 covers 14 residues. The V gene lost 0 bases and the J gene lost 7 bases, with 10 bases spanning the gap. CDR1 SGHRS and CDR2 YFSETQ come from the germline V gene. The CDR3 protein is CASSLAPGGEKLFF. DNA of the CDR3: TGCGCCAGCAGCTTGGCCCCGGGAGGTGAAAAACTGTTTTTT.

This sequence joins TRBV29-1 and TRBJ1-4; possibly TRBD1 for D (6 bases). CDR3 length: 13 amino acids. Germline lookup yields CDR1 SQVTM and CDR2 ANQGSEA. Trimming took 4 bases from V and 7 from J, leaving 13 bases between them. The CDR3 region has the DNA TGCAGCGTTGTTCCAGGGGTCGGTGAAAAACTGTTTTTT. This codes for CSVVPGVGEKLFF. The variable domain in full, with the rest retrieved from reference TRBV29-1 and TRBJ1-4, is SAVISQKPSRDICQRGTSLTIQCQVDSQVTMMFWYRQQPGQSLTLIATANQGSEATYESGFVIDKFPISRPNLTFSTLTVSNMSPEDSSIYLCSVVPGVGEKLFFGSGTQLSVL.

The rearrangement links TRBV7-3 to TRBJ1-1, with D possibly being TRBD1 (6 bases). The CDR3 consists of 14 residues. Per germline, CDR1 SGHTA and CDR2 FQGTGA. Trimming shortened V by 4 bases and J by 2 bases, and 11 bases separated the two germline ends. In DNA, the CDR3 is TGTGCCAGCAGCTCGATACAGGGTAACACTGAAGCTTTCTTT. Its protein is CASSSIQGNTEAFF.

The chain employs TRBV19 and TRBJ1-1, with TRBD1 as a possible D gene (6 bases). Looked up from germline, CDR1 is LNHDA and CDR2 is SQIVND (reference sequence). Trimming pared 6 bases from V and 2 bases from J, leaving 16 bases between. This CDR3 contains 15 residues. The CDR3 DNA reads as TGTGCCAGTAGCCCTCCGGGACAAACAAACACTGAAGCTTTCTTT. Translating gives CASSPPGQTNTEAFF.

This sequence joins TRBV7-9 and TRBJ1-2, with D perhaps matching TRBD1 (6 bases). Trimming shortened V by 1 base and J by 5 bases, and 14 bases separated the two germline ends. This CDR3 contains 15 residues. Germline values: CDR1 SEHNR, CDR2 FQNEAQ (reference sequence). CDR3 amino acids: CASSLEGGPAYGYTF. The CDR3 bases are TGTGCCAGCAGCTTAGAAGGGGGACCGGCGTATGGCTACACCTTC.

The chain combines TRBV12-3 or TRBV12-4 with TRBJ1-5; no firm D call. There are 11 residues in the CDR3. The V gene lost 1 base and the J gene lost 12 bases, with 7 bases spanning the gap. The CDR3 is CASSLGPGQHF. As DNA, the CDR3 is TGTGCCAGCAGTTTAGGTCCGGGCCAGCATTTT.

V gene TRBV5-6 combines with J gene TRBJ2-5; the match to TRBD1 covers 8 bases. This CDR3 has 16 amino acids. CDR1 is SGHDT, CDR2 YYEEEE, per germline. Trimming took 0 bases from V and 8 from J; bases not matched to a gene: 12. CDR3: CASSLAYGQGGNTQYF. CDR3 nucleotides: TGTGCCAGCAGCTTGGCCTATGGACAGGGTGGCAATACCCAGTACTTC.

V usage is TRBV6-9 and J usage is TRBJ1-6; 7 bases agree with TRBD1. CDR1 and CDR2 from the germline V gene are MNHGY and SVAAGI. The V gene end was trimmed by 3 bases and the J gene end by 8 bases; junction bases not matched to a gene: 7. The CDR3 totals 15 residues. The CDR3 spells CASSYLRTGDSPLHF. The CDR3 coding sequence is TGTGCCAGCAGTTACCTAAGGACAGGTGATTCACCCCTCCACTTT.

CDR3 sequence: CASSQGGRGAFF. The CDR3 DNA reads as TGTGCCAGCAGCCAAGGGGGTAGGGGAGCTTTCTTT. The chain couples TRBV6-5 to TRBJ1-1; maybe TRBD1 (6 bases). V was shortened by 6 bases and J by 10 bases, with 15 bases between the two germline ends. The CDR3 is made up of 12 amino acids. Germline V gives CDR1 MNHEY, CDR2 SVGAGI.

The CDR3 DNA follows: TGCAGTGCTAGTGGAGCCGGGGGGGGCTACAATGAGCAGTTCTTC. Encoded protein: CSASGAGGGYNEQFF. The chain couples TRBV20-1 to TRBJ2-1; the match to TRBD2 covers 8 bases. V was pared by 3 bases and J by 3 bases, with 7 bases of the junction left unmatched. The germline gives CDR1 DFQATT, CDR2 SNEGSKA (reference sequence). The CDR3 loop spans 15 amino acids.

Here the CDR3 reads CASSGDRGQSSGANVLTF. CDR3 DNA sequence: TGTGCCAGCAGTGGGGACAGGGGCCAGAGCTCTGGGGCCAACGTCCTGACTTTC. V usage is TRBV6-1 and J usage is TRBJ2-6; 10 nucleotides line up with TRBD1. The CDR3 is 18 amino acids. Germline V gene lookup returns CDR1 MNHNS and CDR2 SASEGT. Germline trimming cut 4 bases from V and 0 bases from J; bases unmatched to any gene: 6.

This chain connects TRBV27 to TRBJ2-2; possible D gene TRBD2, 5 bases. CDR3 size: 17 residues. Germline V gene lookup returns CDR1 MNHEY and CDR2 SMNVEV (reference sequence). Deletions cut 7 bases from V and 0 bases from J, with 18 bases between. CDR3 residues: CASIRLRGPPNTGELFF. CDR3 nucleotide sequence: TGTGCCAGCATTCGACTTCGGGGTCCGCCGAACACCGGGGAGCTGTTTTTT.